The clone carrying this T cell receptor (beta chain) was counted only a few times. Its antigen is undetermined. Incorporated into the TCR beta cDNA libraries were unique molecular identifiers, which served to reduce PCR and sequencing biases. T cells numbering roughly 1 to 10 million yielded cDNA molecules that totaled around 500,000. MiXCR, run by TCRdb on the PCR reads, gives a single entry per CDR3 protein. The sample gives about 570,000 distinct CDR3 sequences, around 34% of which show up once; 4.5% to 7.5% is in the top ten. V lost 3 bases, J lost 5 bases, and 13 bases lay in between. The CDR3 has 14 amino acids. The sample originates from a study of post-analysis software for immune sequencing data. Study at large: There were relapsing-remitting, secondary progressive and progressive-relapsing multiple sclerosis among the disease courses included.

Study findings and constraints: Normalized Chao1 diversity in multiple sclerosis patients fell significantly below that of controls. When the samples were clustered directly with F measure, those that had been prepared in the same batch showed strong co-clustering. With TRBV5-6, TRBV5-1 and TRBV20-1 included, about five TRBV segments were more frequent in patients than in controls.

V gene TRBV12-3 or TRBV12-4 combines with J gene TRBJ1-2, with D maybe TRBD1 (5 bases). Sequencing input: blood. The sequence came from a girl younger than 18 with multiple sclerosis. The CDR3 bases are TGTGCCAGCAGTTTTTTCGGGGGGACGTATGGCTACACCTTC. This encodes CASSFFGGTYGYTF.